Below, 17 T cell receptor beta chains from the same sample are listed, as sequenced in a study of T cells after yellow fever vaccination (dated by TCRdb to 2018 to 2020). The protocol used for the library was 5' RACE. TCRdb names Illumina NovaSeq 6000 as the instrument used. Using fastp at Q25 and MiXCR, TCRdb reprocessed the public reads and kept productive beta chains. Identical CDR3 protein sequences are pooled into one entry, listed with their most common genes and DNA. For this sample there are 200,000 to 250,000 distinct CDR3 sequences; less than 3.5% appear just once. Around 3.3% of the sample comes from the top ten. The treatment or condition label for this specimen denotes: live attenuated yellow fever vaccine strain. The sample consisted of CD4+ T cells sorted from PBMCs, taken 10 days after the yellow fever booster vaccination. The receptors were gathered from a man younger than 35 who received the YFV17D yellow fever vaccine.

This clonotype has ten or more counts. This chain uses TRBV4-3 with TRBJ1-1; no definite D call. The V end was cut by 1 base, the J end by 1 base, with 13 bases between. Germline-derived CDR1 and CDR2 are LGHNA and YSLEER. The CDR3 covers 16 residues. For the CDR3, the DNA is TGCGCCAGCAGCCAAGGAGGGTCGACACCGAACACTGAAGCTTTCTTT. This codes for CASSQGGSTPNTEAFF.

This clonotype was picked up many times. The chain recombines TRBV7-9 with TRBJ1-2, with 7 bases matching TRBD1. Germline V gives CDR1 SEHNR, CDR2 FQNEAQ (reference sequence). Germline trimming cut 3 bases from V and 3 bases from J; bases unmatched to any gene: 7. There are 15 residues in the CDR3. CDR3 in DNA: TGTGCCAGCAGCTTTTCAGCAGGGGGATACTATGGCTACACCTTC. This encodes CASSFSAGGYYGYTF.

There are a few counts of this clonotype. The chain combines TRBV7-2 with TRBJ2-3; a possible D gene is TRBD2 (5 bases). V lost 4 bases and J lost 0, with 11 bases in between. CDR1 and CDR2 (germline): SGHTA, FQGNSA. CDR3 length equals 15 residues. The CDR3 protein is CASSSLGGSTDTQYF. The CDR3 nucleotides read TGTGCCAGCAGCTCCCTGGGCGGGAGCACAGATACGCAGTATTTT.

The chain employs TRBV5-1 and TRBJ1-2; 7 positions agree with TRBD1. CDR3 length: 15 residues. The V gene end was trimmed by 0 bases and the J gene end by 3 bases; junction bases not matched to a gene: 5. The germline V gene encodes CDR1 SGHRS and CDR2 YFSETQ. The CDR3 bases are TGCGCCAGCAGCTTGGAGGGGGCTACATACTATGGCTACACCTTC. Translating it yields CASSLEGATYYGYTF.

The V and J genes are TRBV29-1 and TRBJ2-1; 9 nucleotides match TRBD1. The J segment lost 5 bases and the V segment lost 4 bases, leaving 9 bases of the junction unmatched. The CDR3 runs 15 residues. Per germline, CDR1 SQVTM and CDR2 ANQGSEA. CDR3 in amino acids: CSVASGTGYDNEQFF. CDR3 nucleotides: TGCAGCGTTGCCTCCGGGACAGGGTACGACAATGAGCAGTTCTTC.

The rearrangement uses TRBV5-1 and TRBJ1-2; D may be TRBD1 (6 bases). V was pared by 3 bases and J by 7 bases, with 16 bases between. CDR1 is SGHRS and CDR2 is YFSETQ in the germline V gene. The CDR3 runs to 14 residues. DNA for the CDR3: TGCGCCAGCAGCTCGGGGGGCCCTTCAGCTGGCTACACCTTC. Translation: CASSSGGPSAGYTF.

This clonotype was observed a handful of times. This sequence joins TRBV13 and TRBJ1-1; weak D call: TRBD1 (5 bases). Germline loops: CDR1 PRHDT, CDR2 FYEKMQ (reference sequence). Trimming stripped 7 bases from V and 4 bases from J, with 16 bases between. The CDR3 totals 14 residues. DNA of the CDR3: TGTGCCAGCAAGGGCAGGGAGGCGATCACTGAAGCTTTCTTT. Translating gives CASKGREAITEAFF.

A few counts support this clonotype. This sequence joins TRBV7-2 and TRBJ2-3; no reliable D call. CDR1 and CDR2 (germline): SGHTA, FQGNSA. The CDR3 has 14 residues. Trimming removed 4 bases at V and 1 base at J, with 9 bases between. The CDR3 here is CASSSTVRTDTQYF. Written as DNA, the CDR3 is TGTGCCAGCAGCTCGACGGTACGCACAGATACGCAGTATTTT.

The chain carries TRBV7-3 and TRBJ2-7; 8 nucleotides match TRBD2. The CDR3 is 14 residues long. The germline CDR1 and CDR2 sequences are SGHTA and FQGTGA. J was trimmed by 4 bases and V by 6 bases; bases with no gene match: 8. CDR3 loop: CASRSGGSRYEQYF. CDR3 sequence (DNA): TGTGCCAGCAGGAGCGGGGGTTCCCGATACGAGCAGTACTTC.

Ten or more counts support this clonotype. The chain recombines TRBV20-1 with TRBJ1-5; tentatively, D is TRBD1 (5 bases). Trimming took off 6 bases at V and 7 bases at J, with 19 bases between the two ends. In germline, CDR1 is DFQATT, CDR2 SNEGSKA (reference sequence). The CDR3 length is 14 residues. Here the CDR3 DNA reads TGCAGTGCGCGGACATTGGACCTTGGGCAGCCCCAGCATTTT. Amino acid sequence: CSARTLDLGQPQHF.

At least ten counts were recorded for this clonotype. V usage is TRBV6-6 and J usage is TRBJ2-6, with 9 bases lining up with TRBD1. The germline V gene encodes CDR1 MNHNY and CDR2 SVGAGI (reference sequence). The CDR3 has 16 residues. J was trimmed by 3 bases and V by 2 bases; bases with no gene match: 2. CDR3 residues: CASSYDRGVGANVLTF. The CDR3 DNA reads as TGTGCCAGCAGTTACGACAGGGGGGTTGGGGCCAACGTCCTGACTTTC.

V gene TRBV29-1 combines with J gene TRBJ2-5; D possibly corresponds to TRBD1 (6 bases). The V gene's germline CDR1 is SQVTM and CDR2 ANQGSEA. The CDR3 loop spans 12 amino acids. The V end was cut by 7 bases, the J end by 1 base, with 10 bases between. CDR3 sequence reads: CSGGGVQETQYF. The CDR3 bases are TGCAGCGGAGGGGGAGTCCAAGAGACCCAGTACTTC.

This clonotype was seen more than once but under ten times. This sequence joins TRBV18 and TRBJ1-1; D not resolved. V was shortened by 2 bases and J by 5 bases, with 15 bases between the two germline ends. Germline V lookup: CDR1 KGHSH, CDR2 LQKENI. This CDR3 spans 15 amino acids. The CDR3 here is CASSPSDTRRTEAFF. DNA for the CDR3: TGTGCCAGCTCACCATCCGACACCCGAAGGACTGAAGCTTTCTTT.

This clonotype was counted many times. The CDR3 here is CASSEQGAINEQFF. Written as DNA, the CDR3 is TGTGCCAGCAGTGAACAGGGGGCAATCAATGAGCAGTTCTTC. The V and J genes are TRBV6-4 and TRBJ2-1, with 9 bases identical to TRBD1. CDR1 MRHNA and CDR2 SNTAGT come from the germline V gene. The CDR3 covers 14 residues. The junction had 3 bases not matched to a gene; V was cut back by 3 bases and J by 6 bases.

This clonotype was seen only a few times. This chain uses TRBV2 with TRBJ1-1; no reliable D call. The CDR3 runs 13 residues. CDR1 SNHLY and CDR2 FYNNEI come from the germline V gene. The V and J ends lost 3 bases and 0 bases respectively, with 5 bases between them. The CDR3 bases are TGTGCCAGCAGTGAGGAAATGAACACTGAAGCTTTCTTT. Its translation is CASSEEMNTEAFF.

The table lists this clonotype with many counts. The rearrangement links TRBV10-3 to TRBJ2-2; the D gene is possibly TRBD2 (5 bases). CDR1 ENHRY and CDR2 SYGVKD come from the germline V gene. Trimming shortened V by 3 bases and J by 1 base, and 9 bases separated the two germline ends. CDR3 size: 15 residues. The CDR3 DNA sequence: TGTGCCATCAGTGACTTACGGGGGAACACCGGGGAGCTGTTTTTT. This sequence encodes CAISDLRGNTGELFF.

The sample holds many counts of this clonotype. The chain has TRBV7-2 and TRBJ1-6; D possibly corresponds to TRBD1 (5 bases). V was shortened by 3 bases and J by 3 bases, with 15 bases between the two germline ends. Germline V lookup: CDR1 SGHTA, CDR2 FQGNSA. CDR3 length equals 17 residues. CDR3 coding DNA: TGTGCCAGCAGCTTGGGGGGAGGCCGGATCTATAATTCACCCCTCCACTTT. It yields the protein CASSLGGGRIYNSPLHF.